This T cell receptor (beta chain) was captured by sequencing in a study of OX40 agonist ivuxolimab in advanced cancers. Broader study findings: On average, CD8+ T cells showed a greater number of expanded clones than CD4+. Which antigen the expanded peripheral T cells recognized is unknown.

After removal of 4 bases from V and 5 bases from J, the junction contained 4 bases not matched to a gene. CDR1 and CDR2 from the germline V gene are SGHAT and FQNNGV. This CDR3 comprises 13 residues. Produced via immunoSEQ multiplex PCR; TCRdb's table is partial and in-frame only. The sample holds 60,000 or so clones; around 86% are singletons and the top ten take around 0.9%. About this clone itself: Antigen: not known.

The investigators sampled blood at baseline, at cycle 4 day 1, and at cycle 7 day 1. This receptor was taken from an adult with an advanced solid tumor such as melanoma, head and neck, liver or kidney cancer. The sequenced sample was CD4+ or CD8+ T cells sorted from blood, obtained in a trial of the OX40 agonist ivuxolimab. This chain links TRBV11-2 with TRBJ2-7, with 8 bases lining up with TRBD1. As DNA, the CDR3 is TGTGCCAGCAGCTCGGACAGGGCCAACGAGCAGTACTTC. This sequence encodes CASSSDRANEQYF.